The 4 T cell receptor beta chains reported below all come from one sample, sequenced in a study of T-cell memory formation after mild COVID-19. TCRdb re-called the 5' RACE reads with MiXCR, one entry per CDR3 protein. This sample carries roughly 300,000 distinct CDR3 sequences, about 17% of them seen once, and the ten largest clones take roughly 25%. The sequenced sample was PBMCs or a T cell subset sorted from them (not recorded which). The receptors were sampled from a man aged 18 to 29 who had mild COVID-19 (a few samples of this study predate the infection). Cell type and time point are not known.

A few counts support this clonotype. The V call is TRBV6-5, the J call TRBJ1-1, with D unclear. Between the trimmed V and J ends, which lost 8 bases and 4 bases, there was a span of 14 bases. The CDR3 is made up of 13 amino acids. Germline lookup yields CDR1 MNHEY and CDR2 SVGAGI. CDR3 sequence reads: CASSRLPGTEAFF. The CDR3 region has the DNA TGTGCCAGCTCCCGCCTCCCGGGCACTGAAGCTTTCTTT.

This clonotype was found a few times. The rearrangement links TRBV21-1 to TRBJ2-3; TRBD1, the D gene given by the table, was not confirmed from the DNA. TRBV21-1 is classified as a pseudogene. The CDR3 spans 19 residues. The CDR3 reads CASSNPRRRGGASTDTQYF. Written as DNA, the CDR3 is TGTGCCAGCAGCAACCCGCGGCGTAGGGGCGGGGCTAGCACAGATACGCAGTATTTT.

This clonotype was counted a few times. The rearrangement links TRBV28 to TRBJ1-2; D possibly corresponds to TRBD1 (6 bases). The CDR3 totals 12 residues. The V gene lost 4 bases and the J gene lost 8 bases, with 11 bases spanning the gap. Germline values: CDR1 MDHEN, CDR2 SYDVKM. CDR3 region: CASSWQGIGYTF. CDR3 in DNA: TGTGCCAGCAGTTGGCAGGGGATAGGCTACACCTTC.

The rearrangement uses TRBV7-2 and TRBJ1-6, with 7 bases aligning to TRBD1. The CDR3 is made up of 15 amino acids. Trimming cost V 2 bases and J 9 bases; bases outside gene matches: 7. Germline-derived CDR1 and CDR2 are SGHTA and FQGNSA. The CDR3 sequence is CASSLRGRGISPLHF. CDR3 DNA sequence: TGTGCCAGCAGCTTACGGGGCAGGGGGATTTCACCCCTCCACTTT.